The clone carrying this T cell receptor beta chain was recorded at least ten times. What it recognizes is unknown. HTBI primers from iRepertoire and Arm-PCR of CDR3 regions yielded the TCR beta libraries. MiXCR, run by TCRdb on the multiplex PCR reads, gives a single entry per CDR3 protein. The sample records roughly 700,000 distinct CDR3 sequences, approximately 29% being singletons. This sample's time point: persistent/refractory GD, antithyroid drugs over 5 years with positive TRAb. RNA isolated from PBMCs was used to make the TCR library. Graves' disease was diagnosed by American Thyroid Association guidelines. Germline V lookup: CDR1 MNHEY, CDR2 SVGAGI. V was shortened by 10 bases and J by 2 bases, with 18 bases between the two germline ends. The CDR3 covers 15 residues. The data originate from a study of regulatory T cells in long-lasting Graves disease. For the study at large: Positivity for TSH receptor antibodies plus over 5 years of antithyroid drugs meant persistent Graves' disease. Regarding the study as a whole: The number of shared public clonotypes was higher in persistent patients (more than 2,500) than new patients (just over 950).

Sample: peripheral blood mononuclear cells (PBMCs), taken when the disease was refractory, from a patient treated with antithyroid drugs. This rearrangement joins TRBV6-5 to TRBJ1-5; D is uncertain. The TCR comes from a female donor with Graves disease. The CDR3 DNA is TGTGCCACCCAGTTACCCAGCCAGGGCAATCAGCCCCAGCATTTT. This sequence encodes CATQLPSQGNQPQHF.